This T cell receptor beta chain comes out of a study of lymphopenia after photon versus proton radiotherapy (dated by TCRdb to about 2019). Describing the broader study: The study compared the immunological effects of photon versus proton radiation therapy in patients with gastrointestinal tumors who developed high-grade lymphopenia. The goal of the study was to characterize the differences between the two radiation modalities in how they affect the immune system. The cohort comprised about 20 patients with gastrointestinal tumors who received either photon or proton therapy and then developed lymphopenia. Broad study findings and their caveats: Across the cohort, an inverse correlation was found between a larger post-nadir drop in TCR diversity and overall survival time among patients who died. The survival association was examined only in patients who died, and the authors described better survival with proton therapy as a possibility, not as a demonstrated result. Once the lymphocyte count had reached its nadir, the repertoires of photon-treated patients showed oligoclonal expansion, particularly of CD8+ Temra cells, and this expansion drove the decline in diversity. During treatment, patients who received photon therapy lost naive T cells and TCR diversity and gained effector/memory populations, whereas patients who received proton therapy remained relatively stable.

CDR1 LGHNA and CDR2 YSLEER are derived from the germline V gene. A distance of 15 bases separates the germline ends of V and J, which lose 0 bases and 12 bases respectively. The CDR3, cysteine through phenylalanine, is 13 amino acids long. Kept here is only the CDR3 DNA, which spans 39 bases and is read in frame from base 1. Libraries came from the immunoSEQ multiplex PCR assay. T cell repertoires were profiled by deep sequencing of rearranged TCR beta loci, alongside multiparametric flow cytometry. In TCRdb, the immuneACCESS table is reduced to in-frame sequences with V and J assigned. These tables do not hold every clone; where another copy was compared, an unresolved V gene accounts for under half, and the others remain unexplained. The sample table records tens of thousands of clones; around 80% of these occur just once. The ten top clones hold more than 1.2% of the sample. In the case of this clone: Its recognized antigen is unknown. Base qualities are not recorded, but no much larger clone differs from it by a single base.

The TCR sequence derives from a man in his sixties with pancreatic cancer. The chain uses TRBV4-3 and TRBJ2-7, with no D gene named confidently. The input for sequencing was peripheral blood, taken from a patient treated with proton-based radiotherapy. The DNA sequence is given as TGCGCCAGCAGCCAAGAACCGGGTTCACATCCGTACTTC. It encodes CASSQEPGSHPYF.